Below are 6 T cell receptor beta chains sequenced from a single sample in a study of T cell clonality in common variable immunodeficiency. TCRdb's copy holds only in-frame clones and misses some; the assay was immunoSEQ multiplex PCR. The sample yields approximately 58,000 clones, without any singletons. The material sequenced was peripheral blood mononuclear cells. These receptors were taken from a person between 18 and 70 years old in good health.

Of note for this clone: With the read ending 3 residues before the CDR3 end, the germline J gene is used to fill in that end. This chain joins TRBV2 and TRBJ1-1; a possible D gene is TRBD1 (6 bases). CDR1 is SNHLY and CDR2 is FYNNEI in the germline V gene. The CDR3 runs to 15 residues. The chain's CDR3 is CASSGGRAVRDIAFF. Incomplete CDR3 DNA: TGTGCCAGCAGTGGGGGACGGGCCGTCAGGGACATT.

Turning to this clone: The read ends 3 residues before the CDR3 terminus; that terminus is restored from the germline J gene. The chain has TRBV7-9 and TRBJ1-3; D remains ambiguous. The germline CDR1 and CDR2 sequences are SEHNR and FQNEAQ (reference sequence). The CDR3 runs 14 residues. With 5 bases removed from V and 0 bases from J, the gap between germline ends came to 8 bases. The part of the CDR3 DNA that was read is TGTGCCAGCAGCCAGGCTATCTCTGGAAACACC. Protein: CASSQAISGNT. The CDR3 reads in full as CASSQAISGNTIYF. Variable domain in full (rest from reference TRBV7-9 and TRBJ1-3): DTGVSQNPRHKITKRGQNVTFRCDPISEHNRLYWYRQTLGQGPEFLTYFQNEAQLEKSRLLSDRFSAERPKGSFSTLEIQRTEQGDSAMYLCASSQAISGNTIYFGEGSWLTVV.

The table lists this clone with many counts. The read finishes 3 residues shy of the CDR3 end, and the germline J gene is used to complete it. The chain has TRBV5-4 and TRBJ2-7, with D hard to call. V was pared by 0 bases and J by 0 bases, with 10 bases between. This CDR3 is built from 15 residues. Germline values: CDR1 SGHNT, CDR2 YYREEE (reference sequence). CDR3 DNA (partial): TGTGCCAGCAGCTTGGGCAGGTTTGGCTCCTACGAG. Translation: CASSLGRFGSYE. The full CDR3 protein reads CASSLGRFGSYEQYF.

Many counts were recorded for this clone. The read ends 3 residues before the CDR3 terminus; that terminus is restored from the germline J gene. The chain carries TRBV11-3 and TRBJ2-1; tentative D call: TRBD1 (5 bases). Trimming left V 4 bases short and J 7 bases short, with 17 bases between. This CDR3 is 15 amino acids long. Looked up from germline, CDR1 is SGHNT and CDR2 is YENEEA. The CDR3 reads CASSSRVHGVNEQFF. The CDR3 bases that were read are TGTGCCAGCAGCTCCAGGGTTCATGGGGTTAATGAG.

At least ten counts were recorded for this clone. The CDR3 goes on 3 residues after the read ends, and that part is filled in from the germline J gene. The chain carries TRBV20-1 and TRBJ1-1; 11 bases match TRBD1. Germline V gives CDR1 DFQATT, CDR2 SNEGSKA (reference sequence). There are 12 residues in the CDR3. V gave up 6 bases and J gave up 5 bases; unmatched junction bases: 2. CDR3 bases read: TGCAGTGCGGGACAGGGGGGAACTGAA. Its protein product is CSAGQGGTE. The whole CDR3 protein reads CSAGQGGTEAFF.

This clone showed up many times. CDR3 DNA (partial): TGTGCCAGCTCACCCCTAGCGGGAGGATCCCAAGAGACC. This gives the protein CASSPLAGGSQET. The entire CDR3 sequence reads CASSPLAGGSQETQYF. The V call is TRBV18, the J call TRBJ2-5; 11 positions agree with TRBD2. The sequenced fragment ends 3 residues before the CDR3 boundary, so the rest is inferred from the germline J gene. The V gene end was trimmed by 3 bases and the J gene end by 1 base; junction bases not matched to a gene: 4. The germline CDR1 and CDR2 sequences are KGHSH and LQKENI. The CDR3 contains 16 residues.